This T cell receptor (beta chain) was sequenced during a study of T cell repertoires in cytomegalovirus infection. Study-level information: Indications of both CMV infection and matching HLA type were provided by public TCR beta signatures. Whole-study findings and limits: Summed public TCR beta family frequency identified CMV carriers bearing the relevant HLA. In two of eight donors, the top clonotype was HLA-C-restricted CMV-specific.

Trimming pared 6 bases from V and 5 bases from J, leaving 15 bases between. This CDR3 region has 14 residues. Looked up from germline, CDR1 is MDHEN and CDR2 is SYDVKM. Concerning this clonotype itself: Its target is not known.

Via MiXCR, TCRdb re-called the reads, giving one row per CDR3 protein. The sample records around 740,000 distinct CDR3 sequences, roughly a third being singletons. This clonotype was sampled from a human donor in good health (CMV status not recorded). Some clones in this sample may be carry-over from other donors' samples. Sequencing input: PBMCs. V and J are TRBV28 and TRBJ2-3, with D perhaps TRBD2 (6 bases). The CDR3 nucleotides read TGTGCCAGCAGAAATAGCGGTGGAAGAGATACGCAGTATTTT. Translating gives CASRNSGGRDTQYF. Variable domain in full (rest from reference TRBV28 and TRBJ2-3): DVKVTQSSRYLVKRTGEKVFLECVQDMDHENMFWYRQDPGLGLRLIYFSYDVKMKEKGDIPEGYSVSREKKERFSLILESASTNQTSMYLCASRNSGGRDTQYFGPGTRLTVL.